A single sample is the source of the 25 T cell receptor beta chains below, sequenced in a study of blood T cells in healthy people across ages (dated by TCRdb to the mid-2010s). The library relied on 5' RACE. Sequencing relied on an Illumina HiSeq 2500. The second PCR ran for about 6 to 12 cycles and used a J-beta primer mix along with a sample-barcoded 5' primer. TCRdb passed the public sequencing reads through fastp at Q25 and MiXCR, retaining productive beta sequences. For every CDR3 protein sequence, its rows merge into one entry that carries the most common genes and DNA. The sample table lists some 1.5 million distinct CDR3 sequences, roughly 27% of them with a count of one. The ten largest account for 7.7% of the sample. The sample taken for sequencing was blood. The receptors originated from a woman in her twenties or thirties in good health.

As regards this clonotype: Sequence at one end of the junction differs from germline and may be a read error. The gene calls are TRBV10-3 and TRBJ2-1; 11 bases match TRBD2. From germline, CDR1 is ENHRY and CDR2 SYGVKD. The CDR3 consists of 15 residues. The CDR3 is CATSPGLAEYNEQFF. The CDR3 bases are TGTGCCACCAGTCCGGGACTAGCGGAGTACAATGAGCAGTTCTTC.

The chain links TRBV9 to TRBJ2-2; weak D call: TRBD1 (6 bases). The CDR3 is made up of 15 amino acids. The germline V and J ends were trimmed by 4 bases and 6 bases, with 16 bases remaining between them. Germline values: CDR1 SGDLS, CDR2 YYNGEE. CDR3 in DNA: TGTGCCAGCAGCCTGCGAGCGGCAGGGGCCGGGGAGCTGTTTTTT. This codes for CASSLRAAGAGELFF.

CDR3 bases: TGTGCCATCAGTGAGTCTGTGGTGAGAGGGACTAGTGGCAATGAGCAGTACTTC. Its protein is CAISESVVRGTSGNEQYF. V and J are TRBV10-3 and TRBJ2-7; 8 positions agree with TRBD2. The germline V gene has CDR1 ENHRY and CDR2 SYGVKD. The CDR3 covers 18 residues. V shed 0 bases and J 7 bases; nucleotides not matched to a gene: 17.

This clonotype was found a few times. This sequence joins TRBV18 and TRBJ2-4; D is possibly TRBD1 (6 bases). The CDR3 contains 17 residues. Per germline, CDR1 KGHSH and CDR2 LQKENI. V was clipped by 6 bases and J by 0 bases, with 18 bases between them. DNA of the CDR3: TGTGCCAGCTCGCCCTCCGACGGACAGAGAGCCAAAAACATTCAGTACTTC. Protein sequence: CASSPSDGQRAKNIQYF.

The CDR3: CASRLSGPHPGGYGYTF. The CDR3 DNA is TGTGCCAGCAGATTATCCGGGCCCCACCCAGGCGGCTATGGCTACACCTTC. The chain couples TRBV3-1 to TRBJ1-2; D gene uncertain. V was pared by 6 bases and J by 4 bases, with 24 bases between. In germline, CDR1 is LGHDT, CDR2 YNNKEL (reference sequence). CDR3 length equals 17 residues.

V is TRBV7-2 and J is TRBJ2-5, with 12 bases identical to TRBD2. Germline V gene sequence: CDR1 SGHTA, CDR2 FQGNSA. There are 15 residues in the CDR3. V shed 5 bases, J shed 11 bases, and the junction held 12 bases outside the gene matches. The CDR3 DNA sequence: TGTGCCAGCAGCCGGACTAGCGGGGAGTCCTACGTGCAGTACTTC. Amino acids: CASSRTSGESYVQYF.

This chain connects TRBV28 to TRBJ1-1; no definite D call. Germline V lookup: CDR1 MDHEN, CDR2 SYDVKM. This CDR3 has 11 residues. The CDR3 coding sequence is TGTGCTATCTCCCGGGACACTGAAGCTTTCTTT. Encoded protein: CAISRDTEAFF.

The chain has TRBV3-1 and TRBJ2-5; D possibly corresponds to TRBD1 (5 bases). The V end lost 8 bases, the J end lost 11 bases, and 18 bases lay between the germline ends. The CDR3 is 12 amino acids. Germline CDR1 reads LGHDT; CDR2 reads YNNKEL (reference sequence). In DNA, the CDR3 is TGTGCCAGCGGGGCCGCAAGGAATGAGCAGTACTTC. Translating gives CASGAARNEQYF.

Comment on this clonotype: Since a much larger clone is just one base distant, this may be a read error. The rearrangement links TRBV7-6 to TRBJ2-7; D call uncertain. The CDR3 runs to 14 residues. Germline CDR1 is SGHVS and CDR2 is FNYEAQ. CDR3 DNA: TGTACCAGCAGCCCCTCGGTCCCTTCCTACGAGCAGTACTTC. This gives the protein CTSSPSVPSYEQYF.

The chain uses TRBV2 and TRBJ1-4; D is perhaps TRBD1 (6 bases). The CDR3 consists of 16 residues. Trimming removed 6 bases at V and 2 bases at J, with 16 bases between. CDR1 is SNHLY, CDR2 FYNNEI, per germline. This CDR3 reads CASRELWTATNEKLFF. CDR3 bases: TGTGCCAGCAGGGAATTATGGACAGCTACTAATGAAAAACTGTTTTTT.

This clonotype was observed many times. The V gene is TRBV5-1, the J gene TRBJ1-6; 7 bases line up with TRBD1. V trimming: 0 bases; J trimming: 10 bases; junction bases outside the gene matches: 16. Germline V gives CDR1 SGHRS, CDR2 YFSETQ. The CDR3 is 18 residues long. The CDR3, as DNA: TGCGCCAGCAGCTTGGATCCCTCGACACAGGGGTATAGATCACCCCTCCACTTT. This gives the protein CASSLDPSTQGYRSPLHF.

The J gene is TRBJ2-3, the V gene TRBV7-9, with TRBD2 as a possible D gene (6 bases). Germline V gene sequence: CDR1 SEHNR, CDR2 FQNEAQ (reference sequence). V lost 7 bases, J lost 6 bases, and 29 bases lay in between. The CDR3 is 18 residues long. The CDR3 reads CASTLGRGESSATDTQYF. The CDR3 DNA reads as TGTGCCAGCACCCTAGGAAGGGGAGAGTCTAGCGCGACGGATACGCAGTATTTT.

This clonotype has a count of ten or more. The V call is TRBV20-1, the J call TRBJ1-2; D remains ambiguous. CDR1 DFQATT and CDR2 SNEGSKA come from the germline V gene (reference sequence). The germline V and J ends were trimmed by 0 bases and 8 bases, with 7 bases remaining between them. The CDR3 consists of 11 residues. CDR3 coding DNA: TGCAGTGCTAGAGATGTTGCAGGCTACACCTTC. Translation: CSARDVAGYTF.

This chain connects TRBV20-1 to TRBJ2-3; D unresolved. The CDR3 extends over 12 amino acids. Germline V gives CDR1 DFQATT, CDR2 SNEGSKA (reference sequence). The ends were cut back, 5 bases at V and 8 bases at J, with 14 bases in the middle. CDR3 amino acids: CSARTGSGTQYF. In DNA, the CDR3 is TGCAGTGCTCGCACGGGTTCGGGTACGCAGTATTTT.

The chain has TRBV7-2 and TRBJ2-1, with TRBD1 identical over 9 bases. This CDR3 is built from 14 residues. Germline CDR1 is SGHTA and CDR2 is FQGNSA. The V segment lost 4 bases and the J segment 7 bases; nucleotides outside the gene matches: 5. CDR3 loop: CASSSRDRANEQFF. CDR3 in DNA: TGTGCCAGCAGCTCGAGGGACAGGGCGAATGAGCAGTTCTTC.

This clonotype was found a few times. The gene calls are TRBV20-1 and TRBJ2-1, with D perhaps matching TRBD1 or TRBD2 (5 bases each). CDR3 size: 16 residues. V was clipped by 6 bases and J by 0 bases, with 18 bases between them. Germline V gives CDR1 DFQATT, CDR2 SNEGSKA (reference sequence). The CDR3 spells CSAITAEGRSYNEQFF. In nucleotides, the CDR3 is TGCAGTGCCATTACGGCCGAGGGGCGCTCCTACAATGAGCAGTTCTTC.

CDR3 bases: TGCAGTGCTAGTAAAGCGGTAGGTCCCTCCGTGCAGTACTTC. Protein sequence: CSASKAVGPSVQYF. The genes are TRBV20-1 and TRBJ2-7, with a weak D call TRBD2 (5 bases). Germline V gene lookup returns CDR1 DFQATT and CDR2 SNEGSKA (reference sequence). The CDR3 is 14 residues long. Trimming left V 3 bases short and J 9 bases short, with 21 bases between.

CDR3 sequence reads: CASSDVGSGHNEQFF. The CDR3 DNA follows: TGTGCCAGCAGTGACGTCGGGAGTGGCCACAATGAGCAGTTCTTC. This rearrangement joins TRBV2 to TRBJ2-1; a weak D match, TRBD2 (6 bases). V lost 3 bases and J 5 bases, leaving 14 bases between the germline ends. This CDR3 is 15 amino acids long. Germline lookup yields CDR1 SNHLY and CDR2 FYNNEI.

Note on this clonotype: A much larger clone lies one base from this, so it may be a read error. The V call is TRBV3-1, the J call TRBJ2-1; D uncertain. Looked up from germline, CDR1 is LGHDT and CDR2 is YNNKEL (reference sequence). This CDR3 region has 13 residues. V dropped 8 bases and J dropped 10 bases, with 18 bases sitting between them. Written as DNA, the CDR3 is TGTGCCAGCGGCCCCACGGTCTTGGGGGAGCAGTTCTTC. Translated, it gives CASGPTVLGEQFF.

This sequence joins TRBV5-1 and TRBJ2-7; D not resolved. Germline-derived CDR1 and CDR2 are SGHRS and YFSETQ. V dropped 0 bases and J dropped 0 bases, with 10 bases sitting between them. This CDR3 has 15 residues. The CDR3 DNA reads as TGCGCCAGCAGCTTGGGACACCTCAGCTCCTACGAGCAGTACTTC. Amino acid sequence: CASSLGHLSSYEQYF.

J is TRBJ2-7 and V is TRBV7-2, with TRBD2 matching 13 bases. Trimming removed 6 bases from V and 4 bases from J; junction bases left unmatched: 6. Germline CDR1 SGHTA, CDR2 FQGNSA. The CDR3 has 15 amino acids. The DNA of the CDR3 is TGTGCCAGCAGTGTACTAGCGGGGGGGGGATACGAGCAGTACTTC. Protein: CASSVLAGGGYEQYF.

This clonotype occurred a few times. The chain is built from TRBV5-1 and TRBJ2-1, with 9 bases matching TRBD1. Trimming took 6 bases from V and 4 from J; bases not matched to a gene: 8. The CDR3 runs to 15 residues. The germline CDR1 and CDR2 sequences are SGHRS and YFSETQ. DNA of the CDR3: TGCGCCAGCACGAAGACAGGGGGTCAATACAATGAGCAGTTCTTC. This translates into CASTKTGGQYNEQFF.

This clonotype has ten or more counts. The CDR3 spells CSVGGPGSGTGGNEQYF. CDR3 DNA: TGCAGCGTTGGTGGGCCAGGGTCCGGGACAGGGGGCAACGAGCAGTACTTC. The J gene is TRBJ2-7, the V gene TRBV29-1, with 12 nucleotides matching TRBD1. Germline CDR1 is SQVTM and CDR2 is ANQGSEA. This CDR3 is 17 amino acids long. J lost 5 bases, V lost 4 bases, and 15 bases had no gene match.

CDR3 sequence (DNA): TGTGCCAGCAGCCAAGGCCAGGGGGAAACCGGGGAGCTGTTTTTT. It codes for CASSQGQGETGELFF. The genes are TRBV4-2 and TRBJ2-2; 7 positions agree with TRBD1. Per germline, CDR1 LGHNA and CDR2 YNFKEQ. The CDR3 is made up of 15 amino acids. J was trimmed by 5 bases and V by 1 base; bases with no gene match: 4.

The CDR3: CAISEKSFTDGELFF. CDR3 sequence (DNA): TGTGCCATCAGTGAGAAGAGTTTCACCGACGGGGAGCTGTTTTTT. The J gene is TRBJ2-2, the V gene TRBV10-3; D remains unclear. The CDR3 length is 15 residues. Germline V gene data show CDR1 as ENHRY and CDR2 as SYGVKD. V dropped 2 bases and J dropped 7 bases, with 14 bases sitting between them.